The rows below give T cell receptor beta chains drawn from one sample of a study of shared clonotypes between healthy human individuals. Repertoires were generated with immunoSEQ multiplex PCR, while TCRdb's copy carries only in-frame clones and drops some. The sample has 1.6 million or so clones, just under 99% seen once; the top ten hold approximately 0.4%. What was sequenced was naive CD4+ T cells sorted from blood. These receptors were collected from a man younger than 40 in good health. Both conserved end residues are trimmed from each CDR3. The order of the fields is J gene, D gene, V gene, CDR3 protein. The D gene is left open where the match is weak.

j_gene: TRBJ2-3
d_gene: TRBD2
v_gene: TRBV5-4
CDR3aa: ASSSTTSGRTDTQY

j_gene: TRBJ2-3
d_gene: .
v_gene: TRBV2
CDR3aa: ASSKITPGTITDTQY

j_gene: TRBJ2-7
d_gene: .
v_gene: TRBV9
CDR3aa: ASSVETGETYEQY

j_gene: TRBJ2-1
d_gene: .
v_gene: TRBV5-1
CDR3aa: ASSLDRYNEQF

j_gene: TRBJ2-5
d_gene: .
v_gene: TRBV19
CDR3aa: ASSIYSGTSGETQY

j_gene: TRBJ2-3
d_gene: TRBD2
v_gene: TRBV13
CDR3aa: ASSLAGGRDTQY

j_gene: TRBJ2-5
d_gene: .
v_gene: TRBV5-1
CDR3aa: ASRPVLGQETQY

j_gene: TRBJ2-3
d_gene: TRBD2
v_gene: TRBV5-4
CDR3aa: ASSLTSGSTDTQY

j_gene: TRBJ2-1
d_gene: TRBD2
v_gene: TRBV5-1
CDR3aa: ASSWTSGSHNEQF

j_gene: TRBJ2-2
d_gene: TRBD2
v_gene: TRBV9
CDR3aa: ASRLAGDGELF

j_gene: TRBJ1-2
d_gene: .
v_gene: TRBV28
CDR3aa: ASRRTANYGYT

j_gene: TRBJ1-2
d_gene: .
v_gene: TRBV19
CDR3aa: ASSRHRVEGYT

j_gene: TRBJ1-1
d_gene: .
v_gene: TRBV2
CDR3aa: ASRATGYTEAF

j_gene: TRBJ2-3
d_gene: .
v_gene: TRBV29-1
CDR3aa: SVEDLTGWNRETRTDTQY

j_gene: TRBJ2-1
d_gene: TRBD1
v_gene: TRBV5-1
CDR3aa: ASSFGTANNEQF

j_gene: TRBJ1-5
d_gene: TRBD1
v_gene: TRBV9
CDR3aa: ASTKGQGDQPQH

j_gene: TRBJ2-3
d_gene: .
v_gene: TRBV5-1
CDR3aa: ASSLGGRPDTQY

j_gene: TRBJ2-7
d_gene: .
v_gene: TRBV15
CDR3aa: ATSREESPGVPYEQY

j_gene: TRBJ1-1
d_gene: .
v_gene: TRBV2
CDR3aa: ASSEPRENTEAF

j_gene: TRBJ2-1
d_gene: .
v_gene: TRBV11-2
CDR3aa: ASGETVQF